Below, one T cell receptor beta chain is given with its context. This sample's time point: pretreatment peripheral blood. Assay: immunoSEQ multiplex PCR; the TCRdb copy retains only in-frame clones and omits some. The data hold 130,000 or so clones, with roughly 83% observed a single time. Trimming pared 5 bases from V and 2 bases from J, leaving 11 bases between. The CDR3 has 14 amino acids. CDR1 and CDR2 from the germline V gene are MGHRA and YSYEKL. This specimen comes from a study of PD-L1 blockade in urothelial cancer. Turning to the study itself: From 0 to 3 prior chemotherapy regimens had been given to the patients.

The sample consisted of PBMCs, taken around atezolizumab (anti-PD-L1) treatment. The chain uses TRBV4-1 and TRBJ2-3, with D tentatively TRBD2 (5 bases). The receptor was isolated from a man aged 50-59 years with urothelial cancer. CDR3 DNA sequence: TGCGCCAGCAGCACCGAGCGGCTCACAGATACGCAGTATTTT. Translated, it gives CASSTERLTDTQYF.